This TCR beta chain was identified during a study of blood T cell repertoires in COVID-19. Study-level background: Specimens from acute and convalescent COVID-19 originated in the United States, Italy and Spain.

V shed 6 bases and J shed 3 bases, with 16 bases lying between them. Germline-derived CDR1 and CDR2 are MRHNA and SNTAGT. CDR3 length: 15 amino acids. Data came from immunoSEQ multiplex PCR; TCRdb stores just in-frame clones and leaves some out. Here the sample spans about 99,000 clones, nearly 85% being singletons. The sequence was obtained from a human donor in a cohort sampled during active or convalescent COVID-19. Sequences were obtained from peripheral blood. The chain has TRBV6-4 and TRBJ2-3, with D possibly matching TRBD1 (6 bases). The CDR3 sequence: CASRSSGGPTDTQYF. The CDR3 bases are TGTGCCAGCAGAAGTAGTGGGGGCCCGACAGATACGCAGTATTTT.